The 17 T cell receptor beta chains below all came from one sample that was sequenced in a study of cytomegalovirus exposure and HLA in healthy donors. Use of 60 Vbeta and 13 Jbeta primers characterized the PCR. The assay was immunoSEQ multiplex PCR, and TCRdb's table has in-frame clones only and misses some. The repertoire consists of about 89,000 clones, with 63% occurring once and the leading ten covering roughly 6%. The sample was PBMCs. Receptors originate from a woman in her twenties or thirties in good health and CMV-seronegative.

The gene calls are TRBV7-8 and TRBJ1-1; D is possibly TRBD1 (6 bases). The V and J ends lost 5 bases and 1 base respectively, with 11 bases between them. Looked up from germline, CDR1 is SGHVS and CDR2 is FQNEAQ. There are 14 residues in the CDR3. CDR3 protein: CASSPRTENTEAFF. CDR3 bases: TGTGCCAGCAGCCCTAGGACAGAGAACACTGAAGCTTTCTTT.

This rearrangement joins TRBV12-5 to TRBJ2-7; D unresolved. The V gene's germline CDR1 is LGHNT and CDR2 FRNRAP. Between the trimmed V and J ends, which lost 7 bases and 3 bases, there was a span of 16 bases. The length of the CDR3 is 14 residues. The CDR3 DNA sequence: TGTGCTAGTGCCCTCCCTGGTAGTAACTACGAGCAGTACTTC. Protein: CASALPGSNYEQYF.

The gene calls are TRBV5-1 and TRBJ2-3, with 11 bases fitting TRBD1. Per germline, CDR1 SGHRS and CDR2 YFSETQ. The CDR3 runs to 14 residues. With 2 bases clipped from V and 6 bases from J, the junction kept 2 bases outside the gene matches. The CDR3 DNA reads TGCGCCAGCAGCTTACGGGACAGGGGGGATACGCAGTATTTT. Its protein product is CASSLRDRGDTQYF.

This sequence joins TRBV2 and TRBJ2-5, with unresolved D. CDR1 SNHLY and CDR2 FYNNEI come from the germline V gene. V lost 0 bases, J lost 7 bases, and 9 bases lay in between. The CDR3 consists of 13 residues. CDR3 coding DNA: TGTGCCAGCAGTGAAGCGCCCCCCGGGACCCAGTACTTC. Amino acid sequence: CASSEAPPGTQYF.

This chain links TRBV7-2 with TRBJ2-4; 8 nucleotides match TRBD2. Germline V gives CDR1 SGHTA, CDR2 FQGNSA. Trimming took 3 bases from V and 5 from J; bases not matched to a gene: 9. The CDR3 totals 16 residues. The CDR3 loop is CASSLVGLAGQNIQYF. The CDR3 DNA sequence: TGTGCCAGCAGCTTGGTGGGGCTAGCGGGTCAAAACATTCAGTACTTC.

This chain links TRBV28 with TRBJ1-2; the D is unclear. Germline loops: CDR1 MDHEN, CDR2 SYDVKM. The CDR3 sequence is 13 residues long. V was trimmed by 5 bases and J by 3 bases, leaving 10 bases between them. CDR3 sequence reads: CASSQQSHYGYTF. In DNA form, the CDR3 reads TGTGCCAGCAGTCAACAGTCACACTATGGCTACACCTTC.

With regard to this clone: One junction end does not reproduce the germline sequence, and a read error may be involved. This chain joins TRBV7-9 and TRBJ1-1; 8 bases agree with TRBD1. Looked up from germline, CDR1 is SEHNR and CDR2 is FQNEAQ (reference sequence). This CDR3 has 13 amino acids. As DNA, the CDR3 is TGTGCCGGCAGCTTCTCCGGGACAGGTGAAGCTTTCTTT. Its translation is CAGSFSGTGEAFF.

This clone was detected only a few times. This rearrangement joins TRBV11-2 to TRBJ2-5; 11 bases are a match to TRBD2. The assigned J gene may be wrong: the sequence end matches TRBJ2-7 better. The CDR3 is 16 residues long. Germline V gene data show CDR1 as SGHAT and CDR2 as FQNNGV. CDR3 sequence: CASSLVTSGVSYEQYF. CDR3 bases: TGTGCCAGCAGCTTAGTGACTAGCGGGGTCTCCTACGAGCAGTACTTC.

In this sample, this clone turned up a few times. The V and J genes are TRBV6-1 and TRBJ1-2, with 11 nucleotides matching TRBD1. This CDR3 has 16 amino acids. Germline lookup yields CDR1 MNHNS and CDR2 SASEGT. The V and J ends lost 3 bases and 0 bases, in that order; junction bases with no gene match: 3. The CDR3 coding sequence is TGTGCCAGCAGTGAGAGGGGACAGGGGGCTAACTATGGCTACACCTTC. Its protein is CASSERGQGANYGYTF.

The chain has TRBV7-8 and TRBJ1-1; TRBD1 agrees at 8 bases. Germline loops: CDR1 SGHVS, CDR2 FQNEAQ. This CDR3 comprises 16 residues. V was clipped by 5 bases and J by 5 bases; unmatched bases: 13. The CDR3 coding sequence is TGTGCCAGCAGCGCGCCCCCCCAGGGGGCTCGGACTGAAGCTTTCTTT. It is translated as CASSAPPQGARTEAFF.

This chain connects TRBV7-2 to TRBJ1-1; 8 nucleotides match TRBD1. The junction had 10 bases not matched to a gene; V was cut back by 5 bases and J by 5 bases. Germline V lookup: CDR1 SGHTA, CDR2 FQGNSA. CDR3 length equals 15 residues. The CDR3 nucleotides read TGTGCCAGCAGCGTAACCAACAGGGGGGGAACTGAAGCTTTCTTT. Translation: CASSVTNRGGTEAFF.

This clone appeared a single time. The chain couples TRBV6-6 to TRBJ1-1; 9 nucleotides match TRBD1. The CDR3 contains 13 residues. Unmatched junction bases numbered 5, after V lost 5 bases and J lost 7 bases. Looked up from germline, CDR1 is MNHNY and CDR2 is SVGAGI (reference sequence). The CDR3 DNA reads as TGTGCCAGCAGTGGTCGACAGGGGGGTGAAGCTTTCTTT. Its protein is CASSGRQGGEAFF.

The V call is TRBV7-2, the J call TRBJ2-2, with 11 positions matching TRBD1. V lost 1 base to trimming and J lost 4 bases; unmatched junction nucleotides: 5. Germline assignment: CDR1 SGHTA and CDR2 FQGNSA. There are 17 residues in the CDR3. The CDR3 DNA sequence: TGTGCCAGCAGCTTAGTAGCTGGGACAGGGGGCACCGGGGAGCTGTTTTTT. Translation: CASSLVAGTGGTGELFF.

The chain links TRBV27 to TRBJ1-6; 8 nucleotides agree with TRBD1. CDR1 is MNHEY and CDR2 is SMNVEV in the germline V gene (reference sequence). The CDR3 covers 15 residues. V gave up 5 bases and J gave up 9 bases; unmatched junction bases: 9. This chain's CDR3 is CASSKTGEVRSPLHF. The DNA for the CDR3 is TGTGCCAGCAGTAAGACAGGGGAAGTACGTTCACCCCTCCACTTT.

V and J are TRBV7-7 and TRBJ2-2; D may be TRBD2 (6 bases). Germline V gene sequence: CDR1 SSHAT, CDR2 FNYEAQ (reference sequence). The length of the CDR3 is 15 residues. Trimming stripped 4 bases from V and 2 bases from J, with 11 bases between. The CDR3 DNA follows: TGTGCCAGCAGCTCGGCTAGCGAAAACACCGGGGAGCTGTTTTTT. Residues: CASSSASENTGELFF.

The V gene is TRBV11-3, the J gene TRBJ2-7; possible D gene TRBD1, 6 bases. Trimming pared 5 bases from V and 2 bases from J, leaving 10 bases between. Germline loops: CDR1 SGHNT, CDR2 YENEEA. The length of the CDR3 is 13 residues. The CDR3 is CASSVDSTYEQYF. Written as DNA, the CDR3 is TGTGCCAGCAGCGTGGACAGCACCTACGAGCAGTACTTC.

The V and J genes are TRBV7-2 and TRBJ2-7; D may be TRBD2 (6 bases). V was cut by 5 bases and J by 3 bases, with 11 bases left in between. Germline loops: CDR1 SGHTA, CDR2 FQGNSA. The CDR3 contains 13 residues. CDR3 protein: CASSPTSLYEQYF. In DNA, the CDR3 is TGTGCCAGCAGCCCCACTAGCCTCTACGAGCAGTACTTC.